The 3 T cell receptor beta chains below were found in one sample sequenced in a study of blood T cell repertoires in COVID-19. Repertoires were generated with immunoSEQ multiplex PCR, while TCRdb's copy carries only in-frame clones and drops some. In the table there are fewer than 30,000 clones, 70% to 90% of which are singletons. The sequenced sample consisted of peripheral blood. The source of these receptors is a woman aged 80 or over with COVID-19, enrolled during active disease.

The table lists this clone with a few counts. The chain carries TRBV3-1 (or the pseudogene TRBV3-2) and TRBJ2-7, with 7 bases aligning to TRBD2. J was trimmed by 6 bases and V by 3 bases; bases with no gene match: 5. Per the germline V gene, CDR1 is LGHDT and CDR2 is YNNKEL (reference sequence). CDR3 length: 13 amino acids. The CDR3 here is CASSHLTSSEQYF. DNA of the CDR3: TGTGCCAGCAGCCACCTGACTAGCTCCGAGCAGTACTTC.

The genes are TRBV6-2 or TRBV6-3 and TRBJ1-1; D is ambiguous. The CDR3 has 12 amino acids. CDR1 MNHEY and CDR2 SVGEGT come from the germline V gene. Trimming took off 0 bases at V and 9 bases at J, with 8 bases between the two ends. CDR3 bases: TGTGCCAGCAGTTACTCGGCAATCCAAGCTTTCTTT. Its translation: CASSYSAIQAFF.

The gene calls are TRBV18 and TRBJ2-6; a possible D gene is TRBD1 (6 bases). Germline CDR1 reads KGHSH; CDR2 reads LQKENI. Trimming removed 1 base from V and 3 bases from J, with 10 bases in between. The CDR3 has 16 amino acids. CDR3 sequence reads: CASSPLGASGANVLTF. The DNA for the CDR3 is TGTGCCAGCTCACCACTGGGGGCAAGTGGGGCCAACGTCCTGACTTTC. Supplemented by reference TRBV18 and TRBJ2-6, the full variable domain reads NAGVMQNPRHLVRRRGQEARLRCSPMKGHSHVYWYRQLPEEGLKFMVYLQKENIIDESGMPKERFSAEFPKEGPSILRIQQVVRGDSAAYFCASSPLGASGANVLTFGAGSRLTVL.